This T cell receptor (beta chain) was identified in a study of T cell repertoires in cytomegalovirus infection. Study at large: The public TCR beta signatures pointed to both CMV infection and matching HLA type.

Overall study findings and caveats: CMV carriers having the relevant HLA were flagged by cumulative public TCR beta family frequency.

This clonotype was observed a handful of times. The antigen is not known. TCRdb re-derived calls from the reads in MiXCR, one entry per CDR3 protein. Of a few hundred thousand distinct CDR3 sequences listed, 15% to 20% were seen once; the top ten hold around 9.3%. Trimming took 5 bases from V and 1 from J; bases not matched to a gene: 1. CDR3 size: 14 residues. The source is a human donor in good health (CMV status not recorded). Some clones in this sample may be carry-over from other donors' samples. The chain has TRBV12-3 or TRBV12-4 and TRBJ2-3; 9 nucleotides line up with TRBD1. Sequencing was done on a sample of PBMCs. DNA for the CDR3: TGTGCCAGCAGTCACAGGGGGCGCACAGATACGCAGTATTTT. It is translated as CASSHRGRTDTQYF.